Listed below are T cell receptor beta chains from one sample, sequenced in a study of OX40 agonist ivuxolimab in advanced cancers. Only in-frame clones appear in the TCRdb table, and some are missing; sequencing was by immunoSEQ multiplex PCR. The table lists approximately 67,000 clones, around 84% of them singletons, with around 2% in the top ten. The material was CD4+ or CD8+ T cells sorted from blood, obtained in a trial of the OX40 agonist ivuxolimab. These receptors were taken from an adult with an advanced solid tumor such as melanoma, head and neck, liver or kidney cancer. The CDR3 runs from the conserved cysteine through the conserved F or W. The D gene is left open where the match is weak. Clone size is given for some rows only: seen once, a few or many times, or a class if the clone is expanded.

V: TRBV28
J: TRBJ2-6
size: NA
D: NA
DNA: TGTGCCAGCATTCTTTGGGGCTCTGGGGCCAACGTCCTGACTTTC
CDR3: CASILWGSGANVLTF

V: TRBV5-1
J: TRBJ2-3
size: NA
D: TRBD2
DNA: TGCGCCAGCAGCTTGGCGTTGCGGGGGGGCACAGATACGCAGTATTTT
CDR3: CASSLALRGGTDTQYF

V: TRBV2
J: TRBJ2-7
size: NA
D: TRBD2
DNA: TGTGCCACTAGACTAGCGGGAGGTTCCTACGAGCAGTACTTC
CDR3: CATRLAGGSYEQYF

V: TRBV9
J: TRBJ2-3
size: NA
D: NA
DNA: TGTGCCAGCAGCCCAGGGCGCGGAGATACGCAGTATTTT
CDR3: CASSPGRGDTQYF

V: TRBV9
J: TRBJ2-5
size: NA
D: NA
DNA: TGTGCCAGCAGCACTCGGGGACGGAGAGAAGAGACCCAGTACTTC
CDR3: CASSTRGRREETQYF

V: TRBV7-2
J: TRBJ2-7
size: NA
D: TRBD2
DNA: TGTGCCAGCAGCCTATGGGGGAGGGCAGGTGAGCAGTACTTC
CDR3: CASSLWGRAGEQYF

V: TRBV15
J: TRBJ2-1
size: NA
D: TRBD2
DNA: TGTGCCACCAGAGGCCTCGGCGGGGGCAATGAGCAGTTCTTC
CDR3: CATRGLGGGNEQFF

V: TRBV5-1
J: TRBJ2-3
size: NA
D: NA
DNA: TGCGCCAGCAGCCAACAGGGCACAGATACGCAGTATTTT
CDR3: CASSQQGTDTQYF

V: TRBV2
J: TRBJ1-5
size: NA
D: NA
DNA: TGTGCCAGCAAGCTGACAGGCGGTCTGCCCCAGCATTTT
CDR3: CASKLTGGLPQHF

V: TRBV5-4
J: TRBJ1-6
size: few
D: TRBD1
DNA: TGTGCCAGCAGCTTGGACAGGGGATTGGTTCCCCTCCACTTT
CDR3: CASSLDRGLVPLHF

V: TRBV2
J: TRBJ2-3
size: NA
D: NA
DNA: TGTGCCAGCAGCAGACAGCCCCTAGGCACAGATACGCAGTATTTT
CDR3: CASSRQPLGTDTQYF

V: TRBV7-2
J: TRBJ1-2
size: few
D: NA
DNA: TGTGCCAGCAGCTTAGTCTGGGTGCTTAACTATGGCTACACCTTC
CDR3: CASSLVWVLNYGYTF

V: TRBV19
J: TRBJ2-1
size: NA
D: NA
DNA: TGTGCCAGTAGTACCCGTACCAGGGGATTCTACAATGAGCAGTTCTTC
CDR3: CASSTRTRGFYNEQFF

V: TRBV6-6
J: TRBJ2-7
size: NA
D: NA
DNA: TGTGTCAGCAGGGAGGGGGTCACTACCTACGAGCAGTACTTC
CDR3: CVSREGVTTYEQYF

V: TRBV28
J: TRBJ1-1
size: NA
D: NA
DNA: TGTGCCAGCACCCCTTCCTGGGGACTTATGAACACTGAAGCTTTCTTT
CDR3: CASTPSWGLMNTEAFF

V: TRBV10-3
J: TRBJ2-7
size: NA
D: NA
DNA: TGTGCCATCAGTGAGTCAGGAGGGGCGCCGTACTTC
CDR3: CAISESGGAPYF

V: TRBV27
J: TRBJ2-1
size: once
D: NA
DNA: TGTGCCAGCAAGCGATACAATGAGCAGTTCTTC
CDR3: CASKRYNEQFF

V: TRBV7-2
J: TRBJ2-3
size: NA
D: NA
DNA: TGTGCCAGCAGCCCCTCAATATCGTCAGATACGCAGTATTTT
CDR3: CASSPSISSDTQYF

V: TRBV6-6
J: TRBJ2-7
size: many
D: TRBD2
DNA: TGTGCCAGCAGGCGACTAGCGGGATCCTACGAGCAGTACTTC
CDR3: CASRRLAGSYEQYF

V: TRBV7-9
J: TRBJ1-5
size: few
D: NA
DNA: TGTGCCAGCAGCTTAGCCGGGGCGGGGGCTGGCAATCAGCCCCAGCATTTT
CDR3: CASSLAGAGAGNQPQHF

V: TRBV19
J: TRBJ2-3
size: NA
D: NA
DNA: TGTGCCAGTATGGAGCGGGTGGTTGCAGATACGCAGTATTTT
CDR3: CASMERVVADTQYF

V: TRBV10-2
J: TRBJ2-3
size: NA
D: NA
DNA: TGCGCCAGCAGAAGAACTAGGGGCACAGATACGCAGTATTTT
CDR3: CASRRTRGTDTQYF

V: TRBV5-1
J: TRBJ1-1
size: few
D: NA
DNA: TGCGCCAGCAGCTCCGGAGAAAGCGGCGCTGAAGCTTTCTTT
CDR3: CASSSGESGAEAFF

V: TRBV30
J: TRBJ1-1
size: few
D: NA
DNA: TGTGCCTGGAGGACTCCCTGGTTCACTGAAGCTTTCTTT
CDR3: CAWRTPWFTEAFF

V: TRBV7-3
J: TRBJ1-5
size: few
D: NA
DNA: TGTGCCAGCAGCTCAGGGCCTAATCAGCCCCAGCATTTT
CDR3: CASSSGPNQPQHF

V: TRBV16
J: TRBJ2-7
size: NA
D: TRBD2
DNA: TGTGCCAGCAGCCAATCCCCGGGGGGGGGAGTTTACGAGCAGTACTTC
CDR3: CASSQSPGGGVYEQYF

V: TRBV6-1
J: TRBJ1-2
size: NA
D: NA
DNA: TGTGCCAGCAGTGAATCGTCCTATGGCTACACCTTC
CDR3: CASSESSYGYTF

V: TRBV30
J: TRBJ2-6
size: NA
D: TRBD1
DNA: TGTGCCTGGAGTGTACCAGGACAGGGTATCAACGTCCTGACTTTC
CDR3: CAWSVPGQGINVLTF

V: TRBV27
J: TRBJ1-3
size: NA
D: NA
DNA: TGTGCCAGCAGAATGGCGGGGCGCGGCGCCGGAAACACCATATATTTT
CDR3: CASRMAGRGAGNTIYF

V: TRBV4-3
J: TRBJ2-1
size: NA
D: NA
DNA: TGCGCCAGCAGCCAAGAACGGCGAAGTGGGCAGTTCTTC
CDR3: CASSQERRSGQFF

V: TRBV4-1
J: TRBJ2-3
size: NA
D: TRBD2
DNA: TGCGCCAGCAGCCGACAAGGGCGGGAGGGGTTGGGAGATACGCAGTATTTT
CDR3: CASSRQGREGLGDTQYF

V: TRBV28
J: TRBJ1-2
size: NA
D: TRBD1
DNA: TGTGCCAGCAGTTTGGGACAGAACTATGGCTACACCTTC
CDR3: CASSLGQNYGYTF

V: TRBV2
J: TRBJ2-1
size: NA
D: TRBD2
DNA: TGTGCCAGCAGTGAACAACGGCGGGAGGCCTCGAATGAGCAGTTCTTC
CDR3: CASSEQRREASNEQFF

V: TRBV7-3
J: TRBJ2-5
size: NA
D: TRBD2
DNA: TGTGCCAGCAGCCCTGGGGGAGGGCTCGAGACCCAGTACTTC
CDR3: CASSPGGGLETQYF

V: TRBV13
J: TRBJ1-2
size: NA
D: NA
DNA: TGTGCCAGCAGCTTAGGACAGGATAACTATGGCTACACCTTC
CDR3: CASSLGQDNYGYTF

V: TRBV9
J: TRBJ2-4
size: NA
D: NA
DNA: TGTGCCAGCAGCGTAGGGAGGGGCAGTGACATTCAGTACTTC
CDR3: CASSVGRGSDIQYF

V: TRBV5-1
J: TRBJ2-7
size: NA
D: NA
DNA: TGCGCCAGCAGCTTAGGTCAGGGCATGGGCGAGCAGTACTTC
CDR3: CASSLGQGMGEQYF

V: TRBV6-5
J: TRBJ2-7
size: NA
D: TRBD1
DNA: TGTGCCAGCAGTGAGAGACAGGGGACCTACGAGCAGTACTTC
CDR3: CASSERQGTYEQYF

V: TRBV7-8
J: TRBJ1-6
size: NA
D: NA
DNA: TGTGCCAGCAGCTTAGGCAAGGAACTACCCCTCCACTTT
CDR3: CASSLGKELPLHF

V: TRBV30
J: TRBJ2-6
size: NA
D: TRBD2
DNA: TGTGCCTGGATTGGAATAGCGGGCGCTAGCTCTGGGGCCAACGTCCTGACTTTC
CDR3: CAWIGIAGASSGANVLTF

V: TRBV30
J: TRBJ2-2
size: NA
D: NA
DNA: TGTGTTTGGGGTACTTTGACCGGGGAGCTGTTTTTT
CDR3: CVWGTLTGELFF

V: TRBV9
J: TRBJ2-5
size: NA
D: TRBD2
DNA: TGTGCCAGCAGCGTAGAGGGAGCGGGGGAGACCCAGTACTTC
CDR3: CASSVEGAGETQYF

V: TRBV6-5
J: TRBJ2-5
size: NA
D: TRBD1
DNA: TGTGCAGGGGGCAGGGAGACCCAGTACTTC
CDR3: CAGGRETQYF

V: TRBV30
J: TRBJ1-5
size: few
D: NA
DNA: TGTGCCTGGAGTGTGGGAGGTAATCAGCCCCAGCATTTT
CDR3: CAWSVGGNQPQHF

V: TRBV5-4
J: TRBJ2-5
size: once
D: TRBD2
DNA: TGTGCCAGCAGCACCCCGACTAGCGGGTTCCAAGAGACCCAGTACTTC
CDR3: CASSTPTSGFQETQYF

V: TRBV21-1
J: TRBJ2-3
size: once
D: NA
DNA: TGTGCCAGCAGATTTAGGGGACTAGCGCAGAGCACAGATACGCAGTATTTT
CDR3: CASRFRGLAQSTDTQYF

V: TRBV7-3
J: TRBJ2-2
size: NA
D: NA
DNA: TGTGCCAGCAGCCGGGGACCTGCGAACACCGGGGAGCTGTTTTTT
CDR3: CASSRGPANTGELFF

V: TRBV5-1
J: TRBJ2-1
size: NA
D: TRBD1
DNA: TGCGCCAGCAGCTTGGGACAGGGGGCGAGCGGGATACTCAATGAGCAGTTCTTC
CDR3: CASSLGQGASGILNEQFF

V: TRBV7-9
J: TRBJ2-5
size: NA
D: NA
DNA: TGTGCCAGCAGCTTAGTTTTTGGAGAGACCCAGTACTTC
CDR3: CASSLVFGETQYF

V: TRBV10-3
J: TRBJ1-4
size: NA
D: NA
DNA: TGTGCCATCAGTGACAGCGAAAAACTGTTTTTT
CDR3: CAISDSEKLFF

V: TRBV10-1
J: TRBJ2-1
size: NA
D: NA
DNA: TGCGCCAGCAGTGGATACAATGAGCAGTTCTTC
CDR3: CASSGYNEQFF

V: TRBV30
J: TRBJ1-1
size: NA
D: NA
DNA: TGTGCCTGGAGTTGGGGGGCCGACACTGAAGCTTTCTTT
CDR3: CAWSWGADTEAFF

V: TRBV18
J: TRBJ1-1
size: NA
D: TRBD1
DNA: TGTGCCAGCTCTCATGGCCAGGGGGGGGCGGGCACTGAAGCTTTCTTT
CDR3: CASSHGQGGAGTEAFF

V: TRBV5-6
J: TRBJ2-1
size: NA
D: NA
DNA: TGTGCCAGCAGTCTACCAGGGGCTAGGATGTACAATGAGCAGTTCTTC
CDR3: CASSLPGARMYNEQFF

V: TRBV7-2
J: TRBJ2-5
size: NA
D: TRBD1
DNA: TGTGCCAGCAGCCTGGACAGGGTTTATGAGACCCAGTACTTC
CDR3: CASSLDRVYETQYF

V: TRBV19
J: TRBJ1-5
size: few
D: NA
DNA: TGTGCCAGTAGTATTAGCGCATATAGCAATCAGCCCCAGCATTTT
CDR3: CASSISAYSNQPQHF

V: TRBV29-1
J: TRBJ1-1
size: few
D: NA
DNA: TGCAGCGTTGAGGAAGGGAGGACTGAAGCTTTCTTT
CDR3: CSVEEGRTEAFF

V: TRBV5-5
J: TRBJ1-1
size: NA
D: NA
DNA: TGTGCCAGCAGCTTGGCCCCAGGGCGGAACACTGAAGCTTTCTTT
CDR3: CASSLAPGRNTEAFF

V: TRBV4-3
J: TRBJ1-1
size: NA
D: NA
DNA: TGCGCCAGCAGCCAAGGGACAGCCATGAACACTGAAGCTTTCTTT
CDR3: CASSQGTAMNTEAFF

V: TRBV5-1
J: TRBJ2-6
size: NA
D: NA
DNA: TGCGCCAGCCACAGGGATCAGGGTGGGGCCAACGTCCTGACTTTC
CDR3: CASHRDQGGANVLTF